This passage covers 9 T cell receptor beta chains from one sample sequenced in a study of control samples from healthy donors and cancer patients. Sequenced by immunoSEQ multiplex PCR; TCRdb stores in-frame clones only, minus some. This table has 150,000 to 200,000 clones, around 94% appearing once. The sequencing input was blood. These receptor sequences come from a man younger than 45 in good health.

CDR3 loop: CASSPPSGGSLSYEQYF. CDR3 sequence (DNA): TGTGCCAGCTCACCACCCAGCGGGGGGTCTCTCTCCTACGAGCAGTACTTC. V and J are TRBV18 and TRBJ2-7; 9 bases agree with TRBD2. Losses at the gene ends were 0 bases for V and 0 bases for J; bases not matched to a gene: 6. In germline, CDR1 is KGHSH, CDR2 LQKENI. The CDR3 is made up of 17 amino acids.

The chain employs TRBV6-5 and TRBJ1-2; D is ambiguous. The ends were cut back, 2 bases at V and 4 bases at J, with 8 bases in the middle. Germline CDR1 reads MNHEY; CDR2 reads SVGAGI. The CDR3 spans 13 residues. CDR3 coding DNA: TGTGCCAGCAGTTACGGGGAAGGCTATGGCTACACCTTC. This gives the protein CASSYGEGYGYTF.

CDR3 bases: TGTGCCAGCAGCCGCGTGATACAGGGAAGCAATCAGCCCCAGCATTTT. Encoded protein: CASSRVIQGSNQPQHF. The gene calls are TRBV7-9 and TRBJ1-5; possibly TRBD1 for D (6 bases). The V gene's germline CDR1 is SEHNR and CDR2 FQNEAQ (reference sequence). The V end lost 5 bases, the J end lost 1 base, and 15 bases lay between the germline ends. There are 16 residues in the CDR3. Full variable domain (outside the CDR3, taken from reference TRBV7-9 and TRBJ1-5): DTGVSQNPRHKITKRGQNVTFRCDPISEHNRLYWYRQTLGQGPEFLTYFQNEAQLEKSRLLSDRFSAERPKGSFSTLEIQRTEQGDSAMYLCASSRVIQGSNQPQHFGDGTRLSIL.

The J gene is TRBJ2-3, the V gene TRBV12-3 or TRBV12-4, with a possible D match to TRBD2 (5 bases). Trimming removed 6 bases at V and 5 bases at J, with 12 bases between. This CDR3 comprises 13 residues. The CDR3 nucleotides are TGTGCCAGCAGAAATATCGGAGGAGATACGCAGTATTTT. Its translation: CASRNIGGDTQYF.

The rearrangement uses TRBV19 and TRBJ1-1; D might be TRBD1 (6 bases). V was cut by 2 bases and J by 0 bases, with 13 bases left in between. The CDR3 is 16 residues long. Germline V gives CDR1 LNHDA, CDR2 SQIVND (reference sequence). The CDR3, as DNA: TGTGCCAGTAGTATATTGGGGGGCTTCATGAACACTGAAGCTTTCTTT. Its protein product is CASSILGGFMNTEAFF.

The chain couples TRBV30 to TRBJ1-6, with D unclear. Trimming took 0 bases from V and 7 from J, leaving 13 bases between them. Looked up from germline, CDR1 is GTSNPN and CDR2 is SVGIG (reference sequence). The CDR3 has 15 amino acids. The CDR3 DNA is TGTGCCTGGAGTGTACGACGGGAAACGAATTCACCCCTCCACTTT. Translated, it gives CAWSVRRETNSPLHF. The variable domain in full, completed from reference TRBV30 and TRBJ1-6, reads SQTIHQWPATLVQPVGSPLSLECTVEGTSNPNLYWYRQAAGRGLQLLFYSVGIGQISSEVPQNLSASRPQDRQFILSSKKLLLSDSGFYLCAWSVRRETNSPLHFGNGTRLTVT.

The rearrangement uses TRBV6-4 and TRBJ2-3, with 10 bases that match TRBD2. CDR1 is MRHNA, CDR2 SNTAGT, per germline. The CDR3 has 14 residues. The junction had 4 bases not matched to a gene; V was cut back by 9 bases and J by 1 base. In DNA form, the CDR3 reads TGTGCCAGAGGCGGGACTAGCGGCACAGATACGCAGTATTTT. This codes for CARGGTSGTDTQYF.

The chain carries TRBV11-3 and TRBJ2-1; D not certain. Trimming took 5 bases from V and 7 from J, leaving 12 bases between them. Germline V lookup: CDR1 SGHNT, CDR2 YENEEA. The CDR3 contains 13 residues. The CDR3 nucleotides are TGTGCCAGCAGCCCCCAGTTGGGGAATGAGCAGTTCTTC. Its protein is CASSPQLGNEQFF.

The chain carries TRBV25-1 and TRBJ1-4; 10 bases align to TRBD1. CDR1 and CDR2 (germline): MGHDK, SYGVNS. This CDR3 has 15 residues. The ends lost 3 bases at V and 7 bases at J; junction bases unmatched: 5. The CDR3 region is CASSEEGTGVEKLFF. The CDR3 nucleotides are TGTGCCAGCAGTGAGGAAGGGACAGGGGTTGAAAAACTGTTTTTT.